The TCR beta chain described here comes from a study of T cell responses to AZD1222 COVID-19 vaccine. General study findings and limits: It was only a handful of AZD1222 recipients who were seropositive at baseline. White British ancestry dominated among donors, who included more females, and clonal diversity was possibly underestimated. CD4 TCRs associated with vaccination spanned spike, dominating at 160-218 and 743-854. A rise in Spike-specific TCR breadth and depth followed two AZD1222 doses.

As concerns this clone: Antigen unknown.

Germline V gene sequence: CDR1 MNHEY, CDR2 SMNVEV (reference sequence). The CDR3 has 14 residues. Trimming shortened V by 6 bases and J by 8 bases, and 16 bases separated the two germline ends. The table came from immunoSEQ multiplex PCR; TCRdb's copy has only in-frame clones and leaves some out. The data show 150,000 to 200,000 clones, 85% to 95% seen once. The sample in question was peripheral blood, obtained 28 days after the second AZD1222 dose. This TCR was recovered from an adult who received the AZD1222 COVID-19 vaccine. V gene TRBV27 combines with J gene TRBJ1-4; D possibly corresponds to TRBD1 (5 bases). The DNA for the CDR3 is TGTGCCAGCAGAAGGGGCACGCGGCTCGAAAAACTGTTTTTT. It translates to CASRRGTRLEKLFF.